This T cell receptor beta chain was found in a study of blood T cell repertoires in COVID-19. Study overall: Samples taken during acute and convalescent COVID-19 were collected in the United States, Italy and Spain.

Clones were sequenced by immunoSEQ multiplex PCR, and TCRdb holds only the in-frame ones, with some missing. This repertoire shows approximately 40,000 clones, about 89% found once; its top ten account for 5% to 7%. There are 14 residues in the CDR3. Germline CDR1 and CDR2: SGHRS and YFSETQ. Trimming took off 2 bases at V and 0 bases at J, with 8 bases between the two ends. The chain uses TRBV5-1 and TRBJ1-1; no definite D call. The clonotype was recovered from a human donor in a cohort sampled during active COVID-19. Sample: peripheral blood. The CDR3 coding sequence is TGCGCCAGCAGCTTTGGCTCTTTGAACACTGAAGCTTTCTTT. Amino acids: CASSFGSLNTEAFF.